A single sample gave rise to the 7 T cell receptor beta chains below, sequenced in a study of blood T cell repertoires in COVID-19. TCRdb keeps only in-frame clones here, not all; method: immunoSEQ multiplex PCR. The profile shows hundreds of thousands of clones, over 70% of them singletons. The material sequenced was peripheral blood. The receptors were gathered from a woman aged 40 to 50 who had recovered from COVID-19.

The chain has TRBV29-1 and TRBJ2-1, with D possibly matching TRBD1 (6 bases). V lost 5 bases to trimming and J lost 2 bases, with 13 bases between them. This CDR3 region has 14 residues. Germline-derived CDR1 and CDR2 are SQVTM and ANQGSEA. CDR3 sequence: CSVRVRGPYNEQFF. CDR3 DNA sequence: TGCAGCGTTCGAGTCAGGGGACCCTACAATGAGCAGTTCTTC.

The chain links TRBV5-5 to TRBJ2-1; the match to TRBD2 covers 8 bases. The CDR3 is 18 residues long. CDR1 and CDR2 (germline): SGHKS, YYEKEE (reference sequence). J was trimmed by 9 bases and V by 0 bases; bases with no gene match: 17. The CDR3 sequence: CASSLAGDGGALLGEQFF. The CDR3 nucleotides read TGTGCCAGCAGCTTGGCCGGGGACGGGGGGGCCCTTTTAGGTGAGCAGTTCTTC.

The rearrangement links TRBV6-5 to TRBJ1-3; no clear D. The V gene's germline CDR1 is MNHEY and CDR2 SVGAGI. V dropped 6 bases and J dropped 0 bases, with 6 bases sitting between them. This CDR3 contains 13 residues. The CDR3 here is CASRQISGNTIYF. The CDR3 coding sequence is TGTGCCAGCAGACAGATCTCTGGAAACACCATATATTTT.

V gene TRBV7-8 combines with J gene TRBJ2-1, with TRBD1 as a possible D gene (6 bases). With 3 bases removed from V and 2 bases from J, the gap between germline ends came to 11 bases. The CDR3 runs to 15 residues. Germline V gene data show CDR1 as SGHVS and CDR2 as FQNEAQ. CDR3 in amino acids: CASSFWGRTYNEQFF. CDR3 nucleotide sequence: TGTGCCAGCAGCTTTTGGGGGCGGACCTACAATGAGCAGTTCTTC.

This clone has a single count. The rearrangement uses TRBV12-3 or TRBV12-4 and TRBJ1-1; TRBD1 matches at 7 bases. With 6 bases clipped from V and 10 bases from J, the junction kept 8 bases outside the gene matches. This CDR3 has 12 residues. The CDR3 loop reads CASRPRRGLAFF. The CDR3 DNA is TGTGCCAGCAGACCACGCAGGGGGTTAGCTTTCTTT.

This clone was observed a few times. The J gene is TRBJ2-2, the V gene TRBV3-1 (or the pseudogene TRBV3-2), with 8 bases that match TRBD2. The CDR3 runs 14 residues. The germline CDR1 and CDR2 sequences are LGHDT and YNNKEL (reference sequence). V gave up 3 bases and J gave up 8 bases; unmatched junction bases: 5. The CDR3 here is CASSHLGLAGELFF. DNA for the CDR3: TGTGCCAGCAGCCACCTTGGACTAGCAGGGGAGCTGTTTTTT.

V is TRBV27 and J is TRBJ1-4, with a possible D match to TRBD1 (5 bases). This CDR3 is 14 amino acids long. Looked up from germline, CDR1 is MNHEY and CDR2 is SMNVEV (reference sequence). V was shortened by 7 bases and J by 5 bases, with 14 bases between the two germline ends. The DNA for the CDR3 is TGTGCCAGCACCCCAAGGGGAAGCAATGAAAAACTGTTTTTT. As protein: CASTPRGSNEKLFF.